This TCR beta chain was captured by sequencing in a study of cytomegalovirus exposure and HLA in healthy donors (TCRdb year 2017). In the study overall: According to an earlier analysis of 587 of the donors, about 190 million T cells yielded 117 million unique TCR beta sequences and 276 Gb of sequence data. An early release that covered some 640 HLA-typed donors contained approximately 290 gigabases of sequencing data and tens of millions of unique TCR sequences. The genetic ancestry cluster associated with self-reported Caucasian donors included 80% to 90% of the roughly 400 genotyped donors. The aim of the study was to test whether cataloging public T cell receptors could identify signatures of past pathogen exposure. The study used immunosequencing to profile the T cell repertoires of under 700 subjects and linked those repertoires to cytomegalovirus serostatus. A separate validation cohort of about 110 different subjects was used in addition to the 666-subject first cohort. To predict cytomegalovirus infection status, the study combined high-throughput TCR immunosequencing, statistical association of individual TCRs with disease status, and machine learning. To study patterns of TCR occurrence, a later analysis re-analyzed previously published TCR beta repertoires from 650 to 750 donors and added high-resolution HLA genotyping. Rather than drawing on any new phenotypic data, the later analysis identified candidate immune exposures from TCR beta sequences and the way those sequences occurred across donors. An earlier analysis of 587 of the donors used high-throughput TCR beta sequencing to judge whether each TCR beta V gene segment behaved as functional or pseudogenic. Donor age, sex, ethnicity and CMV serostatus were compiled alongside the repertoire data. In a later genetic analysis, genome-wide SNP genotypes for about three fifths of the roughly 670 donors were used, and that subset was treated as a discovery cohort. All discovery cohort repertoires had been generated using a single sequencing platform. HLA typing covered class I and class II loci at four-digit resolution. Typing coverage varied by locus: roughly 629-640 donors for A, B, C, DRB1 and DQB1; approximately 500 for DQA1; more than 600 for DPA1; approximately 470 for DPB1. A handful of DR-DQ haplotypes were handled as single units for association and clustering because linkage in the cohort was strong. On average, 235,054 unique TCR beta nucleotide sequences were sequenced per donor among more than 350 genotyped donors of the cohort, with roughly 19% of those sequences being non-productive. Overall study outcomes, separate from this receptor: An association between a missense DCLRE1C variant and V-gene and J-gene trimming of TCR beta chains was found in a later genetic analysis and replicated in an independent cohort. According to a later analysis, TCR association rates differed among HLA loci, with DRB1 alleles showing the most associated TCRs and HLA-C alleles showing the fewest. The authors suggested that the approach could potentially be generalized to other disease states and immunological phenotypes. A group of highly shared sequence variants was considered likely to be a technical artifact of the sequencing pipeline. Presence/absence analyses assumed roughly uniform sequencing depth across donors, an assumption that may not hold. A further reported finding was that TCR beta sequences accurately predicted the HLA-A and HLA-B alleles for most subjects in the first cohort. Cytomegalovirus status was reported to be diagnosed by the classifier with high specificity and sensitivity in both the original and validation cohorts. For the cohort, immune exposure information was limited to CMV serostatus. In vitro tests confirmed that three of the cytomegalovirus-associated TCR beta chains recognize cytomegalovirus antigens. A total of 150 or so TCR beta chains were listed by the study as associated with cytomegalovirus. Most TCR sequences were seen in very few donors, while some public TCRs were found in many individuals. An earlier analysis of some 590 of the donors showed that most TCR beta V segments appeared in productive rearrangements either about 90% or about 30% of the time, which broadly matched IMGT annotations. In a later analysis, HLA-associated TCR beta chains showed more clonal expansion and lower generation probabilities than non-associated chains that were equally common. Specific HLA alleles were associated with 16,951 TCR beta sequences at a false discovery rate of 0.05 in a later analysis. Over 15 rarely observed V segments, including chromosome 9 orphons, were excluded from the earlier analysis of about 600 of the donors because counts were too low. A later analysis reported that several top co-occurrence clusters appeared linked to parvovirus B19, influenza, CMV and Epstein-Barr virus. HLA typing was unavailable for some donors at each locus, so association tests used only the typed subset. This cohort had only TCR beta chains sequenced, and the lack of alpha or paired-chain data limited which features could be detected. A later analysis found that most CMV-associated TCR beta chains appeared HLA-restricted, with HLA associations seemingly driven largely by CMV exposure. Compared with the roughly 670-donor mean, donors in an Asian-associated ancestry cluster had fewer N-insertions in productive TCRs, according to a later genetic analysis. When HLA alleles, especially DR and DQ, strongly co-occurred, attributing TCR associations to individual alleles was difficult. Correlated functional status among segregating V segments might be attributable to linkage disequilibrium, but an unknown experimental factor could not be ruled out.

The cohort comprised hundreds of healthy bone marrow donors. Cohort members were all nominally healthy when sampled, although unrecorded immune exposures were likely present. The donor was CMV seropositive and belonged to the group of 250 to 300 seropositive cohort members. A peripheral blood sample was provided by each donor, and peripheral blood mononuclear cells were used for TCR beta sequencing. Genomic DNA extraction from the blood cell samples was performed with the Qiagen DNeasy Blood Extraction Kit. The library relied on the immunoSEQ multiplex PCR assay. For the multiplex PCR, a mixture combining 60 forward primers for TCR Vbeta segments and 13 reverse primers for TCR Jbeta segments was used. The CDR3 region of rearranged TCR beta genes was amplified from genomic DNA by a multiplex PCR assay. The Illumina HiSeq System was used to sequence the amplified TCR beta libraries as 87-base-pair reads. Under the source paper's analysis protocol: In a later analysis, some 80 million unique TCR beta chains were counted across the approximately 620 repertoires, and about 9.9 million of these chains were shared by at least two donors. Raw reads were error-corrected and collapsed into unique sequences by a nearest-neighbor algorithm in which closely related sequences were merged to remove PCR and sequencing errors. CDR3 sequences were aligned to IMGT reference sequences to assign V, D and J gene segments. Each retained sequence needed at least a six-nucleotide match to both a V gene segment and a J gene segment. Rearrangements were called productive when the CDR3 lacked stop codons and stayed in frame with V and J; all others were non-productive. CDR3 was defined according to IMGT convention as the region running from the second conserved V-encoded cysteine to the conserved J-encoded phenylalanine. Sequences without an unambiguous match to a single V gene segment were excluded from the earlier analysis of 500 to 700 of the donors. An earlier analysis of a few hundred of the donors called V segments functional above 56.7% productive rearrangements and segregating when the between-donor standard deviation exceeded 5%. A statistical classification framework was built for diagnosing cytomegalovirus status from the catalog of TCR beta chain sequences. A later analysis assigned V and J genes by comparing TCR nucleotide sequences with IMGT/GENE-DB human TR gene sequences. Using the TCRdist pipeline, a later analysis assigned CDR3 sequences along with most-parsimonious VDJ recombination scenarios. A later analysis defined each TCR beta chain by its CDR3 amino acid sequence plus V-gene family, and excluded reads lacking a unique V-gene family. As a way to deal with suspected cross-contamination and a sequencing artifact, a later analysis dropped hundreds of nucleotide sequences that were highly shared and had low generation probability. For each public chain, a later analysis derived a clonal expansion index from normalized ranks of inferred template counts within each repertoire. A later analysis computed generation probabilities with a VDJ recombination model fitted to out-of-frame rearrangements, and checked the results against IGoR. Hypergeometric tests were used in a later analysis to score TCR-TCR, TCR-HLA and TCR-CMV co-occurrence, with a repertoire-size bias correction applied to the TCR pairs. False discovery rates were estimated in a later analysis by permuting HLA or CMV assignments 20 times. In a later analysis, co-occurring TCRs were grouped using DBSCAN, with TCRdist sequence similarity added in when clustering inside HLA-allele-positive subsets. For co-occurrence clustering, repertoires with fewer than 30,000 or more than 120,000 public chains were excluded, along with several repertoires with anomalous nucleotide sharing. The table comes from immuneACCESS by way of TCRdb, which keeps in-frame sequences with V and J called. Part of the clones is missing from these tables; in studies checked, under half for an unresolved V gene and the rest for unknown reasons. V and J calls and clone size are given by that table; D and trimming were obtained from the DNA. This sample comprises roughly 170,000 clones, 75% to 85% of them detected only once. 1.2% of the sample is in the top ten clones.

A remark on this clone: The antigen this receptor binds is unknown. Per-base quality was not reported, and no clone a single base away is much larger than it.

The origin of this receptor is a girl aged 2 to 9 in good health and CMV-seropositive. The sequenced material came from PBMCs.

The CDR3 region: CATSSSTGSNYGYTF. The nucleotide sequence is TGTGCCACCAGCAGTAGCACAGGTTCTAACTATGGCTACACCTTC. This receptor chain uses TRBV15 and TRBJ1-2; a tentative D match to TRBD1 spans 5 bases. The germline V gene (reference sequence) provides CDR1 LNHNV and CDR2 YYDKDF. The junction shows trimming of 3 bases on V and 0 bases on J, plus 11 bases between the germline ends. There are 15 amino acids in the CDR3, from cysteine to phenylalanine inclusive. CDR3 DNA only is kept here, 45 bases in frame from base 1.